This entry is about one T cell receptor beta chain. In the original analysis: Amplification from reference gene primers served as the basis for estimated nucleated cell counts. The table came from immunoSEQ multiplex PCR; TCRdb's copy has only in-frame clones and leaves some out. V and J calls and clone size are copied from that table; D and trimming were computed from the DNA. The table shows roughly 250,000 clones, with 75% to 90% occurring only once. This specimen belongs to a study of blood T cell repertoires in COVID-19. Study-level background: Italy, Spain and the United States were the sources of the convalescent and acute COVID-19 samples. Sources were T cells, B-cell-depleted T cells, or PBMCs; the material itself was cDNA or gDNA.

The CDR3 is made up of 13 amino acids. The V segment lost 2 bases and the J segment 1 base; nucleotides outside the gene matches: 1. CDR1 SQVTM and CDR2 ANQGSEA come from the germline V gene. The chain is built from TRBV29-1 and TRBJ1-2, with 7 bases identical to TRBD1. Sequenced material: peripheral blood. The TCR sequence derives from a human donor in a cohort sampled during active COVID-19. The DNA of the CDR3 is TGCAGCGTTGAACAGGGGGTTAACTATGGCTACACCTTC. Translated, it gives CSVEQGVNYGYTF.